One and the same sample provided the 6 T cell receptor beta chains below, sequenced in a study of Ad26.COV2.S vaccination and SARS-CoV-2 variants. Treatment indicated: over 15 received Ad26.COV2.S at low or high dose, single or two shots; about 5 received placebo; per-sample allocation not given. Specimens were obtained on day 63 following the first vaccine or placebo injection. The data were produced by immunoSEQ multiplex PCR, yet TCRdb's version contains in-frame clones alone and is incomplete. Of roughly 380,000 clones listed, 70% to 90% are singletons. The starting material was peripheral blood, obtained in a trial of Ad26.COV2.S vaccine versus placebo. Receptors originate from a person between 18 and 59 years old who received the Ad26.COV2.S COVID-19 vaccine or a placebo.

This clone was picked up a small number of times. The V and J genes are TRBV5-4 and TRBJ1-3; D unresolved. The CDR3 is made up of 14 amino acids. Between the trimmed V and J ends, which lost 4 bases and 0 bases, there was a span of 8 bases. CDR1 SGHNT and CDR2 YYREEE come from the germline V gene (reference sequence). The CDR3: CASSLENSGNTIYF. The CDR3 coding sequence is TGTGCCAGCAGCCTGGAAAACTCTGGAAACACCATATATTTT.

The V gene is TRBV7-2, the J gene TRBJ2-3; 16 positions match TRBD2. This CDR3 has 17 residues. V dropped 5 bases and J dropped 5; count of bases not matched to a gene: 7. CDR1 is SGHTA, CDR2 FQGNSA, per germline. The CDR3 protein is CASSPGLAGGPVDTQYF. The CDR3 DNA reads TGTGCCAGCAGCCCGGGACTAGCGGGAGGGCCGGTAGATACGCAGTATTTT.

The V call is TRBV12-2, the J call TRBJ1-3; the D segment call TRBD1 is taken from the table without a DNA check. TRBV12-2 is assigned pseudogene status. CDR3 length: 13 amino acids. CDR3 coding DNA: TGTGCAAGTCGCGGACACTCTGGAAACACCATATATTTT. As protein: CASRGHSGNTIYF.

This clone was recorded once. V and J are TRBV19 and TRBJ2-3; D is undetermined. The germline CDR1 and CDR2 sequences are LNHDA and SQIVND (reference sequence). The CDR3 spans 15 residues. V was cut by 3 bases and J by 5 bases, with 15 bases left in between. The CDR3: CASSMAPTPVDTQYF. For the CDR3, the DNA is TGTGCCAGTAGTATGGCGCCAACTCCGGTAGATACGCAGTATTTT.

The gene calls are TRBV13 and TRBJ2-5; D possibly uses TRBD1 or TRBD2 (5 bases each). In germline, CDR1 is PRHDT, CDR2 FYEKMQ (reference sequence). Trimming cost V 3 bases and J 5 bases, with 10 bases left between them. The CDR3 contains 13 residues. CDR3 residues: CASSFAGSETQYF. The CDR3 DNA is TGTGCCAGCAGCTTCGCAGGGAGTGAGACCCAGTACTTC.

V and J are TRBV6-1 and TRBJ2-2, with D unclear. The CDR3 consists of 14 residues. The V end lost 3 bases, the J end lost 6 bases, and 11 bases lay between the germline ends. Germline CDR1 reads MNHNS; CDR2 reads SASEGT. The CDR3 here is CASSDFFLAGELFF. DNA of the CDR3: TGTGCCAGCAGTGATTTCTTTTTGGCCGGGGAGCTGTTTTTT.